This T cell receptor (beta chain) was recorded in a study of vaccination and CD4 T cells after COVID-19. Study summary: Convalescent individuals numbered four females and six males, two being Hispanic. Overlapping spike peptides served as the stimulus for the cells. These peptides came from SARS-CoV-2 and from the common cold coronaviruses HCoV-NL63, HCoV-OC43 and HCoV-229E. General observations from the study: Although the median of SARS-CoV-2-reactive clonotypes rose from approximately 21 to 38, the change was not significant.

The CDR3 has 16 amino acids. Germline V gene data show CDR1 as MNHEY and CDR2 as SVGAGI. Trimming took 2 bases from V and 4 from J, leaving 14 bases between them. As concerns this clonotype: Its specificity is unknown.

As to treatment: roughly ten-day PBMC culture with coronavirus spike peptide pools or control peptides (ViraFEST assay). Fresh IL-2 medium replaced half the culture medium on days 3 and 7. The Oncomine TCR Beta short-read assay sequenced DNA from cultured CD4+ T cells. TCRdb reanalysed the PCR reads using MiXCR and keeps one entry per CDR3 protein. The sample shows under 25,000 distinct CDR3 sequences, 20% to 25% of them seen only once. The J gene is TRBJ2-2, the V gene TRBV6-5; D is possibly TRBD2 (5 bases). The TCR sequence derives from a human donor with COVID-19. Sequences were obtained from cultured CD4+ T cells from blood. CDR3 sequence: CASSYPTPRGTGELFF. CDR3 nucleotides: TGTGCCAGCAGTTACCCCACCCCCCGGGGCACCGGGGAGCTGTTTTTT.